This TCR beta chain was identified during a study of T cells in localized non-small cell lung cancer. The method was immunoSEQ multiplex PCR; TCRdb's version includes in-frame clones alone and lacks a portion of them. The sample lists approximately 60,000 clones, around 90% occurring once. Study-wide findings and caveats: Longer overall survival was associated with a higher density of T cells in the blood.

Concerning this clone: Its target is unknown.

The sequencing used peripheral blood, collected before any cancer treatment. The sequence derives from a woman aged 40-75 years with stage I lung adenocarcinoma.

CDR3 sequence: CASKAGIFDGYTF. For the CDR3, the DNA is TGTGCCAGTAAGGCAGGGATTTTCGACGGCTACACCTTC. The chain carries TRBV19 and TRBJ1-2, with a possible D match to TRBD1 (5 bases). The CDR3 spans 13 residues. Trimming took off 7 bases at V and 8 bases at J, with 17 bases between the two ends. Germline CDR1 is LNHDA and CDR2 is SQIVND (reference sequence).